Listed below are T cell receptor beta chains from one sample, sequenced in a study of blood T cell repertoires in COVID-19. The assay was immunoSEQ multiplex PCR, and TCRdb's table has in-frame clones only and misses some. The sample includes 270,000 or so clones, 91% of them seen just once. Specimen: PBMCs or T cells enriched from blood (not recorded which). Every receptor here comes from a man aged 35 to 55 who had been exposed to COVID-19. Both conserved end residues are part of each CDR3. The D gene is left open where the match is weak. Rows may omit the clone size; those that give it use once, few, many or a size class.

abundance	d_gene	v_gene	j_gene	CDR3aa	CDR3nt
.	TRBD1	TRBV12-3/TRBV12-4	TRBJ1-1	CASSSGQGEAFF	TGTGCCAGCAGCTCCGGACAGGGTGAAGCTTTCTTT
.	.	TRBV7-8	TRBJ2-7	CASSPYDIQGYEQYF	TGTGCCAGCAGCCCATACGACATACAGGGTTACGAGCAGTACTTC
.	.	TRBV27	TRBJ1-1	CASTTNPGSMNTEAFF	TGTGCCAGCACCACAAATCCGGGTTCTATGAACACTGAAGCTTTCTTT
.	TRBD2	TRBV30	TRBJ2-1	CAWSVTGGPRNEQFF	TGTGCCTGGAGTGTAACGGGAGGGCCTCGGAATGAGCAGTTCTTC
.	TRBD2	TRBV11-2	TRBJ2-1	CASRTSGRALDEQFF	TGTGCCAGCAGGACTAGCGGGAGGGCCTTAGATGAGCAGTTCTTC
.	.	TRBV21-1	TRBJ1-5	CARSGGIGSNQPQHF	TGTGCCAGAAGCGGAGGTATAGGAAGCAATCAGCCCCAGCATTTT
.	TRBD1	TRBV5-6	TRBJ2-7	CASSLGGQGDEQYF	TGTGCCAGCAGCTTGGGTGGACAGGGGGACGAGCAGTACTTC
.	.	TRBV3-1/TRBV3-2	TRBJ1-2	CASSQGRSPTF	TGTGCCAGCAGCCAAGGCCGGTCCCCCACCTTC
.	TRBD1	TRBV19	TRBJ1-5	CASSHSGTGATQPQHF	TGTGCCAGTAGTCATTCCGGGACAGGGGCTACCCAGCCCCAGCATTTT
.	.	TRBV12-3/TRBV12-4	TRBJ1-1	CASGILDIDPAFF	TGTGCCAGTGGGATTTTGGACATCGACCCTGCTTTCTTT
once	.	TRBV19	TRBJ1-6	CASTSQGNSPLHF	TGTGCCAGTACCTCTCAGGGGAATTCACCCCTCCACTTT
.	.	TRBV25-1	TRBJ1-4	CASSANEKLFF	TGTGCCAGCAGCGCTAATGAAAAACTGTTTTTT
.	TRBD1	TRBV18	TRBJ1-4	CASSPAGTDYEKLFF	TGTGCCAGCTCACCCGCCGGGACAGATTATGAAAAACTGTTTTTT
.	.	TRBV4-1	TRBJ1-4	CASSQVRGEKLFF	TGCGCCAGCAGCCAAGTTCGGGGGGAAAAACTGTTTTTT
.	.	TRBV5-5	TRBJ1-2	CASSLDGLTRGYTF	TGTGCCAGCAGCTTGGACGGCCTAACGAGGGGCTACACCTTC
.	.	TRBV4-1	TRBJ1-5	CASSLVANQPQHF	TGCGCCAGCAGCCTAGTCGCCAATCAGCCCCAGCATTTT
.	TRBD1	TRBV6-4	TRBJ2-3	CASSDGTGADTQYF	TGTGCCAGCAGTGACGGGACAGGGGCAGATACGCAGTATTTT
.	.	TRBV19	TRBJ1-5	CASSYGTNSNQPQHF	TGTGCCAGTAGTTACGGGACAAATAGCAATCAGCCCCAGCATTTT
.	.	TRBV6-5	TRBJ1-1	CASSYQVGTEAFF	TGTGCCAGCAGTTACCAGGTGGGCACTGAAGCTTTCTTT
.	.	TRBV14	TRBJ2-7	CASSKGRQAIHEQYF	TGTGCCAGCAGCAAAGGGAGACAGGCGATCCACGAGCAGTACTTC
.	TRBD2	TRBV6-2/TRBV6-3	TRBJ2-1	CASSYGLADYYNEQFF	TGTGCCAGCAGTTACGGGCTAGCGGATTACTACAATGAGCAGTTCTTC
.	TRBD1	TRBV7-9	TRBJ1-6	CASTIKGQGTSPLHF	TGTGCCAGCACCATCAAGGGACAGGGTACTTCACCCCTCCACTTT
.	TRBD2	TRBV12-5	TRBJ2-3	CASGLVMGLAGNTDTQYF	TGTGCTAGTGGTTTGGTAATGGGACTAGCGGGAAACACAGATACGCAGTATTTT
.	.	TRBV28	TRBJ1-2	CASSPATAPYTF	TGTGCCAGCAGTCCCGCGACAGCGCCCTACACCTTC
.	.	TRBV28	TRBJ2-5	CASSFVRGKETQYF	TGTGCCAGCAGTTTTGTTAGGGGAAAAGAGACCCAGTACTTC
.	.	TRBV27	TRBJ1-5	CASSLSGNGGQPQHF	TGTGCCAGCAGTTTATCAGGGAACGGGGGGCAGCCCCAGCATTTT
.	.	TRBV27	TRBJ1-5	CASNPFGEGFNQPQHF	TGTGCCAGCAACCCTTTCGGGGAGGGGTTTAATCAGCCCCAGCATTTT
.	TRBD1	TRBV5-6	TRBJ1-4	CASSLLGQALINEKLFF	TGTGCCAGCAGCTTGTTAGGACAGGCGTTAATTAATGAAAAACTGTTTTTT
.	.	TRBV28	TRBJ1-2	CASIGQGNGYTF	TGTGCCAGCATTGGTCAGGGTAACGGCTACACCTTC
.	TRBD1	TRBV11-2	TRBJ1-1	CASSLGTGVNTEAFF	TGTGCCAGCAGCTTAGGTACAGGGGTGAACACTGAAGCTTTCTTT
.	.	TRBV10-3	TRBJ1-3	CAISEGEGTSGNTIYF	TGTGCCATCAGCGAGGGGGAGGGGACCTCTGGAAACACCATATATTTT
.	TRBD2	TRBV7-3	TRBJ2-3	CASSLAGGTDTQYF	TGTGCCAGTTCACTAGCGGGCGGCACAGATACGCAGTATTTT
once	.	TRBV13	TRBJ1-3	CASSLAENTIYF	TGTGCCAGCAGCTTAGCAGAAAACACCATATATTTT
once	.	TRBV5-1	TRBJ1-5	CASSLAGNSNQPQHF	TGCGCCAGCAGCTTGGCGGGAAATAGCAATCAGCCCCAGCATTTT
once	.	TRBV11-2	TRBJ1-6	CASSLVTRGRRILHF	TGTGCCAGCAGCTTAGTCACCAGGGGACGGCGGATCCTCCACTTT
.	.	TRBV30	TRBJ1-5	CAWSTQGDQPQHF	TGTGCCTGGAGTACTCAGGGCGATCAGCCCCAGCATTTT
.	TRBD1	TRBV6-5	TRBJ1-6	CASTPTGGNSPLHF	TGTGCCAGCACCCCGACAGGGGGCAATTCACCCCTCCACTTT
once	TRBD1	TRBV7-8	TRBJ1-1	CASRHLQGAFTEAFF	TGTGCCAGCAGGCACCTACAGGGGGCTTTTACTGAAGCTTTCTTT
.	TRBD1	TRBV7-9	TRBJ1-1	CASSQDRDTEAFF	TGTGCCAGCAGCCAAGACAGGGACACTGAAGCTTTCTTT
once	.	TRBV28	TRBJ1-6	CASSSDGLGGRSYNSPLHF	TGTGCCAGCAGTTCAGACGGTTTGGGGGGACGCTCCTATAATTCACCCCTCCACTTT
.	TRBD1	TRBV6-6	TRBJ1-2	CASSSSLDRGSYGYTF	TGTGCCAGCAGTTCTTCTCTGGACAGGGGCAGCTATGGCTACACCTTC
once	.	TRBV2	TRBJ2-3	CASSGGLGTDTQYF	TGTGCCAGCAGTGGAGGACTGGGCACAGATACGCAGTATTTT
once	.	TRBV21-1	TRBJ2-7	CASSKVGSGTKSSYEQYF	.
.	TRBD2	TRBV5-1	TRBJ2-1	CASSKGLADNNEQFF	TGCGCCAGCAGCAAGGGACTAGCGGATAACAATGAGCAGTTCTTC
.	TRBD1	TRBV30	TRBJ2-2	CAWSNQGAGELFF	TGTGCCTGGAGTAATCAGGGGGCCGGGGAGCTGTTTTTT
.	TRBD1	TRBV5-6	TRBJ2-7	CASSSRLRLRDRYYEQYF	TGTGCCAGCAGCTCGCGACTTAGGCTCCGGGACAGATACTACGAGCAGTACTTC
once	TRBD1	TRBV9	TRBJ1-5	CASSVGGRGYEPQHF	TGTGCCAGCAGCGTAGGTGGCAGGGGGTATGAGCCCCAGCATTTT
.	TRBD2	TRBV29-1	TRBJ2-7	CSVVSSGSRYEQYF	TGCAGCGTTGTATCTAGCGGGAGCCGCTACGAGCAGTACTTC
.	.	TRBV18	TRBJ1-4	CACARGRDEKLFF	TGTGCCTGCGCCCGGGGAAGAGATGAAAAACTGTTTTTT
.	.	TRBV7-9	TRBJ1-2	CASSLVGGAYGYTF	TGTGCCAGCAGCTTAGTAGGAGGGGCCTATGGCTACACCTTC
.	TRBD2	TRBV19	TRBJ2-1	CASSSSLAGQNEQFF	TGTGCCAGTAGTAGCTCGCTAGCGGGCCAGAATGAGCAGTTCTTC